What follows are 26 T cell receptor beta chains derived from one specimen sequenced in a study of blood T cell repertoires in COVID-19. TCRdb's table, derived via immunoSEQ multiplex PCR, lists solely in-frame clones and lacks some. The sample lists approximately 350,000 clones; 80% to 90% were seen once. The specimen was peripheral blood. The receptors stem from a woman in her sixties with COVID-19, enrolled during active disease.

This rearrangement joins TRBV18 to TRBJ1-6, with D tentatively TRBD1 (6 bases). Germline values: CDR1 KGHSH, CDR2 LQKENI. V gave up 3 bases and J gave up 8 bases, with 11 bases separating them. The CDR3 is 14 amino acids. The CDR3 DNA follows: TGTGCCAGCTCACCTAACAACAGGGATTCACCCCTCCACTTT. The encoded protein is CASSPNNRDSPLHF.

The chain couples TRBV5-1 to TRBJ2-7; a possible D gene is TRBD2 (6 bases). Trimming removed 3 bases at V and 3 bases at J, with 10 bases between. The CDR3 spans 13 residues. Germline loops: CDR1 SGHRS, CDR2 YFSETQ. The CDR3 DNA sequence: TGCGCCAGCAGCTCCGGGAGTCACTACGAGCAGTACTTC. This codes for CASSSGSHYEQYF. Full variable domain (rest looked up from reference TRBV5-1 and TRBJ2-7): KAGVTQTPRYLIKTRGQQVTLSCSPISGHRSVSWYQQTPGQGLQFLFEYFSETQRNKGNFPGRFSGRQFSNSRSEMNVSTLELGDSALYLCASSSGSHYEQYFGPGTRLTVT.

The J gene is TRBJ2-7, the V gene TRBV7-2; D is perhaps TRBD2 (6 bases). CDR1 and CDR2 (germline): SGHTA, FQGNSA. The CDR3 contains 14 residues. Trimming left V 0 bases short and J 3 bases short, with 9 bases between. CDR3 sequence (DNA): TGTGCCAGCAGCTTAGCGGGGGGTATCTACGAGCAGTACTTC. It yields the protein CASSLAGGIYEQYF.

V usage is TRBV20-1 and J usage is TRBJ2-7, with 8 bases matching TRBD1. The germline CDR1 and CDR2 sequences are DFQATT and SNEGSKA (reference sequence). This CDR3 has 11 amino acids. The CDR3 loop is CRDRVENEQYF. DNA of the CDR3: TGCAGGGACAGGGTGGAGAACGAGCAGTACTTC.

V is TRBV15 and J is TRBJ1-5, with D perhaps matching TRBD1 (6 bases). Trimming pared 0 bases from V and 2 bases from J, leaving 14 bases between. From germline, CDR1 is LNHNV and CDR2 YYDKDF (reference sequence). The CDR3 loop spans 17 amino acids. The CDR3 reads CATSRDLQGPGNQPQHF. The CDR3 region has the DNA TGTGCCACCAGCAGAGACTTACAGGGCCCGGGCAATCAGCCCCAGCATTTT. The full variable domain, in which reference TRBV15 and TRBJ1-5 provide the parts outside the CDR3, is DAMVIQNPRYQVTQFGKPVTLSCSQTLNHNVMYWYQQKSSQAPKLLFHYYDKDFNNEADTPDNFQSRRPNTSFCFLDIRSPGLGDTAMYLCATSRDLQGPGNQPQHFGDGTRLSIL.

The chain joins TRBV12-3 or TRBV12-4 to TRBJ2-7; 7 bases fit TRBD1. Trimming cost V 7 bases and J 0 bases; bases outside gene matches: 0. The CDR3 is 12 residues long. CDR3 amino acids: CASTGGSYEQYF. The DNA for the CDR3 is TGTGCCAGCACAGGGGGCTCCTACGAGCAGTACTTC.

This rearrangement joins TRBV4-2 to TRBJ2-2; TRBD2 aligns across 11 bases. The trim removed 4 bases at V and 0 bases at J, leaving 1 base unmatched. Per the germline V gene, CDR1 is LGHNA and CDR2 is YNFKEQ. The CDR3 consists of 16 residues. The CDR3 is CASSPGLAANTGELFF. The CDR3 DNA reads TGTGCCAGCAGCCCGGGACTAGCGGCGAACACCGGGGAGCTGTTTTTT.

CDR3 residues: CASSALGSGELFF. CDR3 nucleotides: TGCGCCAGCAGCGCCCTAGGAAGCGGGGAGCTGTTTTTT. V is TRBV4-1 and J is TRBJ2-2; D gene unclear. V was cut by 5 bases and J by 7 bases, with 11 bases left in between. The CDR3 loop spans 13 amino acids. CDR1 and CDR2 from the germline V gene are MGHRA and YSYEKL.

The V call is TRBV30, the J call TRBJ2-5, with D perhaps matching TRBD2 (5 bases). Trimming pared 6 bases from V and 10 bases from J, leaving 18 bases between. CDR3 size: 12 residues. CDR1 is GTSNPN and CDR2 is SVGIG in the germline V gene (reference sequence). CDR3 nucleotide sequence: TGTGCCTGTAGCCCGAGCCGGGGTGACCAGTACTTC. This sequence encodes CACSPSRGDQYF. Filled out from reference TRBV30 and TRBJ2-5, the complete variable domain reads SQTIHQWPATLVQPVGSPLSLECTVEGTSNPNLYWYRQAAGRGLQLLFYSVGIGQISSEVPQNLSASRPQDRQFILSSKKLLLSDSGFYLCACSPSRGDQYFGPGTRLLVL.

The chain combines TRBV27 with TRBJ1-2; TRBD1 matches at 9 bases. Trimming cost V 2 bases and J 3 bases; bases outside gene matches: 4. The CDR3 runs to 15 residues. In germline, CDR1 is MNHEY, CDR2 SMNVEV (reference sequence). The CDR3 DNA follows: TGTGCCAGCAGTTTAGGGACAGGGTATGACTATGGCTACACCTTC. Translation: CASSLGTGYDYGYTF.

This rearrangement joins TRBV9 to TRBJ2-3; 8 positions match TRBD2. The germline V gene has CDR1 SGDLS and CDR2 YYNGEE. The V segment lost 0 bases and the J segment 4 bases; nucleotides outside the gene matches: 13. CDR3 length equals 18 residues. The CDR3 bases are TGTGCCAGCAGCGTAGCTACTAGCGGCTTCTCTACCGCAGATACGCAGTATTTT. Amino acid sequence: CASSVATSGFSTADTQYF.

V and J are TRBV30 and TRBJ1-2; D gene unclear. The ends were cut back, 4 bases at V and 4 bases at J, with 13 bases in the middle. CDR1 GTSNPN and CDR2 SVGIG come from the germline V gene (reference sequence). The CDR3 spans 13 residues. The CDR3: CAWKPTSFYGYTF. The CDR3 DNA is TGTGCCTGGAAGCCAACTTCATTCTATGGCTACACCTTC.

The J gene is TRBJ2-7, the V gene TRBV6-2 or TRBV6-3, with 8 bases that match TRBD2. The V gene end was trimmed by 0 bases and the J gene end by 2 bases; junction bases not matched to a gene: 3. This CDR3 is built from 15 residues. Germline CDR1 is MNHEY and CDR2 is SVGEGT. CDR3 in DNA: TGTGCCAGCAGTTACTCGACCGGGGGGGCCTACGAGCAGTACTTC. Residues: CASSYSTGGAYEQYF.

This chain links TRBV9 with TRBJ1-6; the D is unclear. This CDR3 is built from 15 residues. Germline values: CDR1 SGDLS, CDR2 YYNGEE. With 6 bases removed from V and 7 bases from J, the gap between germline ends came to 17 bases. CDR3 residues: CASNARDSRNSPLHF. The CDR3 nucleotides read TGTGCCAGCAATGCTCGAGATTCAAGAAATTCACCCCTCCACTTT.

In DNA form, the CDR3 reads TGTGCCAGCAGCGTGGGCAGGGGCAATGAGCAGTTCTTC. It translates to CASSVGRGNEQFF. The chain employs TRBV9 and TRBJ2-1; weak D call: TRBD1 (6 bases). V dropped 2 bases and J dropped 6 bases, with 9 bases sitting between them. The CDR3 consists of 13 residues. The germline gives CDR1 SGDLS, CDR2 YYNGEE.

This rearrangement joins TRBV6-1 to TRBJ1-1; D remains unclear. Deletions cut 5 bases from V and 1 base from J, with 8 bases between. Germline V CDR1 and CDR2: MNHNS, SASEGT. The length of the CDR3 is 13 residues. The CDR3 coding sequence is TGTGCCAGCAGTTGGACTGCGAACACTGAAGCTTTCTTT. Its translation is CASSWTANTEAFF.

This clone has only one observation. Other DNA sequences in this sample translate to the same CDR3. The V gene is TRBV6-5, the J gene TRBJ2-1, with 9 bases that match TRBD1. J lost 6 bases, V lost 7 bases, and 4 bases had no gene match. The germline gives CDR1 MNHEY, CDR2 SVGAGI. The CDR3 has 13 residues. The CDR3 sequence is CASTPGQGNEQFF. The CDR3 DNA is TGTGCCAGCACCCCGGGACAGGGCAATGAGCAGTTCTTC.

CDR3 nucleotides: TGTGCCAGCAGCCCTTTCCAACAGGGGCTCTCCTACGAGCAGTACTTC. It encodes CASSPFQQGLSYEQYF. V and J are TRBV11-3 and TRBJ2-7; 7 bases fit TRBD1. The ends lost 5 bases at V and 0 bases at J; junction bases unmatched: 10. CDR1 is SGHNT and CDR2 is YENEEA in the germline V gene. The CDR3 covers 16 residues.

This clone was seen a few times. As DNA, the CDR3 is TGTGCCAGCAGCTCGTTACAGGCAAATTCACCCCTCCACTTT. This translates into CASSSLQANSPLHF. The chain carries TRBV5-4 and TRBJ1-6; D is possibly TRBD1 (5 bases). The CDR3 covers 14 residues. V was pared by 3 bases and J by 7 bases, with 11 bases between. Germline lookup yields CDR1 SGHNT and CDR2 YYREEE (reference sequence).

V and J are TRBV11-2 and TRBJ1-1; the match to TRBD1 covers 8 bases. This CDR3 is built from 15 residues. CDR1 and CDR2 from the germline V gene are SGHAT and FQNNGV. V lost 7 bases and J lost 3; bases outside the gene matches: 10. The CDR3 reads CASTLWDRLYTEAFF. CDR3 in DNA: TGTGCCAGCACCCTCTGGGACAGGCTTTACACTGAAGCTTTCTTT.

This chain links TRBV12-3 or TRBV12-4 with TRBJ1-1, with D unclear. V shed 8 bases and J shed 2 bases, with 6 bases lying between them. The CDR3 has 11 residues. CDR3 region: CASLINTEAFF. The CDR3 coding sequence is TGTGCCAGCCTTATTAACACTGAAGCTTTCTTT.

Note on this clone: Within the sample, other DNA sequences also encode this same CDR3. The J gene is TRBJ2-7, the V gene TRBV9; 10 bases align to TRBD1. Germline V gene data show CDR1 as SGDLS and CDR2 as YYNGEE. The junction had 3 bases not matched to a gene; V was cut back by 3 bases and J by 3 bases. The CDR3 totals 14 residues. This CDR3 reads CASSARDRGYEQYF. The CDR3 bases are TGTGCCAGCAGCGCCCGGGACAGGGGCTACGAGCAGTACTTC.

The chain joins TRBV5-4 to TRBJ1-1, with a weak D call TRBD1 (6 bases). The CDR3 runs 18 residues. Looked up from germline, CDR1 is SGHNT and CDR2 is YYREEE (reference sequence). The V and J ends lost 0 bases and 3 bases respectively, with 21 bases between them. The CDR3 sequence is CASSLAAGARAIYTEAFF. The CDR3 DNA reads TGTGCCAGCAGCTTGGCAGCGGGGGCCAGGGCGATATACACTGAAGCTTTCTTT.

CDR3 coding DNA: TGCGCCAGCAGCTTACTAGCGGGGTCGCCCGATACGCAGTATTTT. This sequence encodes CASSLLAGSPDTQYF. The V and J genes are TRBV5-1 and TRBJ2-3; 10 bases match TRBD2. V shed 2 bases, J shed 6 bases, and the junction held 6 bases outside the gene matches. The CDR3 length is 15 residues. Germline V CDR1 and CDR2: SGHRS, YFSETQ.

The gene calls are TRBV7-2 and TRBJ1-6; 7 nucleotides match TRBD1. J lost 9 bases, V lost 4 bases, and 12 bases had no gene match. The CDR3 extends over 16 amino acids. Germline loops: CDR1 SGHTA, CDR2 FQGNSA. The CDR3 here is CASSSDLTGVGSPLHF. CDR3 DNA: TGTGCCAGCAGCTCGGATCTTACAGGGGTAGGTTCACCCCTCCACTTT.

Turning to this clone: This CDR3 is also generated by other DNA sequences in the sample. The gene calls are TRBV5-1 and TRBJ2-1; TRBD2 aligns across 11 bases. V was clipped by 4 bases and J by 1 base; unmatched bases: 1. Germline V CDR1 and CDR2: SGHRS, YFSETQ. The CDR3 sequence is 15 residues long. In DNA form, the CDR3 reads TGCGCCAGCAGCACTAGCGGGGGATCCTACAATGAGCAGTTCTTC. This sequence encodes CASSTSGGSYNEQFF.